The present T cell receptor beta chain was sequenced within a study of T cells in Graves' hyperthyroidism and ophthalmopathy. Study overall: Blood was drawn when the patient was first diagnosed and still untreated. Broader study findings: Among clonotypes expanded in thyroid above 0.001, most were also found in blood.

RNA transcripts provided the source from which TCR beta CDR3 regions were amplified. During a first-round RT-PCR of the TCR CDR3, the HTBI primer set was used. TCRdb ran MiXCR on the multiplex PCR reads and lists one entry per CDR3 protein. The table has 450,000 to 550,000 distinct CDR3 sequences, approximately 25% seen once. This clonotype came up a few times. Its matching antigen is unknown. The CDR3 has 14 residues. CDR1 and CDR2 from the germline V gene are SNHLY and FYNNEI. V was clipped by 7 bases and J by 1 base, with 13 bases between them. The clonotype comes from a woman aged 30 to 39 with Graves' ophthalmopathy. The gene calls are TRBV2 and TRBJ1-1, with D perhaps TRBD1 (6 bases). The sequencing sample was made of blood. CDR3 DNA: TGTGCCAGCAATCGACAGGCCCCGAACACTGAAGCTTTCTTT. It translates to CASNRQAPNTEAFF.